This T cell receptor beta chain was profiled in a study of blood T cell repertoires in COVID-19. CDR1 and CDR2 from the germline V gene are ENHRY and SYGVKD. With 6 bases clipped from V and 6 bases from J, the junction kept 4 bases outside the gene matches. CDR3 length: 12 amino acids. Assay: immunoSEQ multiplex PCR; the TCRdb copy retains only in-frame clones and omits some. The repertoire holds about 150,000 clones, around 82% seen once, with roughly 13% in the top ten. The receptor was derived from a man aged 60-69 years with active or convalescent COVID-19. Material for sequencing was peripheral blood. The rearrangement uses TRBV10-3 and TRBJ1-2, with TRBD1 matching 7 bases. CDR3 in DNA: TGTGCCATCAGGGGGGACAGAGATGGCTACACCTTC. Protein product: CAIRGDRDGYTF.